One and the same sample provided the 31 T cell receptor beta chains below, sequenced in a study of cytomegalovirus exposure and HLA in healthy donors. This PCR relied on a set of 60 Vbeta primers and 13 Jbeta primers. Only in-frame clones appear in the TCRdb table, and some are missing; sequencing was by immunoSEQ multiplex PCR. The sample lists around 100,000 clones, around three quarters seen once, with roughly 0.9% in the top ten. Sequenced input: PBMCs. Receptors originate from a woman aged 30 to 39 in good health and CMV-seronegative.

CDR3 in DNA: TGTGCCAGCGGTGGGCTGAACACTGAAGCTTTCTTT. Translating it yields CASGGLNTEAFF. This chain links TRBV27 with TRBJ1-1; unclear D gene. The germline gives CDR1 MNHEY, CDR2 SMNVEV (reference sequence). There are 12 residues in the CDR3. The V end was cut by 8 bases, the J end by 0 bases, with 7 bases between.

The gene calls are TRBV5-1 and TRBJ1-1; D gene unclear. V lost 2 bases and J lost 1, with 12 bases in between. The CDR3 sequence is 15 residues long. CDR1 is SGHRS, CDR2 YFSETQ, per germline. DNA for the CDR3: TGCGCCAGCAGCTTATTGGCGGATCCGAACACTGAAGCTTTCTTT. Translated, it gives CASSLLADPNTEAFF.

The chain combines TRBV5-6 with TRBJ1-3, with TRBD1 matching 7 bases. With V trimmed by 4 bases and J by 2 bases, 6 bases remained unmatched. Germline-derived CDR1 and CDR2 are SGHDT and YYEEEE. The length of the CDR3 is 15 residues. The CDR3 sequence: CASSTIDRAGNTIYF. CDR3 sequence (DNA): TGTGCCAGCAGCACGATAGACAGGGCTGGAAACACCATATATTTT.

J is TRBJ2-7 and V is TRBV12-5; no reliable D call. Germline loops: CDR1 LGHNT, CDR2 FRNRAP. V was shortened by 2 bases and J by 2 bases, with 7 bases between the two germline ends. The CDR3 extends over 13 amino acids. The CDR3 loop reads CASGLRAPYEQYF. CDR3 DNA: TGTGCTAGTGGTTTGCGAGCCCCCTACGAGCAGTACTTC.

The genes are TRBV15 and TRBJ2-3; 8 bases line up with TRBD1. The CDR3 consists of 16 residues. V gave up 3 bases and J gave up 3 bases; unmatched junction bases: 8. The germline CDR1 and CDR2 sequences are LNHNV and YYDKDF (reference sequence). CDR3 nucleotides: TGTGCCACCAGCAGCCCGGGACAGGAGGCTACAGATACGCAGTATTTT. Translated: CATSSPGQEATDTQYF.

The chain couples TRBV5-1 to TRBJ2-1; TRBD2 might be the D (6 bases). CDR1 is SGHRS and CDR2 is YFSETQ in the germline V gene. This CDR3 spans 13 amino acids. The germline V and J ends were trimmed by 5 bases and 7 bases, with 13 bases remaining between them. The CDR3 spells CASRPGLPNEQFF. DNA of the CDR3: TGCGCCAGCAGGCCGGGACTGCCAAATGAGCAGTTCTTC.

The CDR3 here is CSANRLEQFF. CDR3 sequence (DNA): TGCAGTGCAAATCGACTTGAGCAGTTCTTC. The chain joins TRBV20-1 to TRBJ2-1, with unresolved D. This CDR3 is built from 10 residues. V lost 6 bases and J lost 9, with 9 bases in between. Germline CDR1 reads DFQATT; CDR2 reads SNEGSKA (reference sequence).

The chain links TRBV15 to TRBJ1-1; weak D call: TRBD1 (5 bases). V lost 1 base and J lost 5, with 17 bases in between. Germline V gives CDR1 LNHNV, CDR2 YYDKDF (reference sequence). The CDR3 contains 16 residues. The CDR3 DNA reads as TGTGCCACCAGCAGAGGAAGGGCTTGGGGGGGAACTGAAGCTTTCTTT. As protein: CATSRGRAWGGTEAFF. The full variable domain, in which reference TRBV15 and TRBJ1-1 provide the parts outside the CDR3, is DAMVIQNPRYQVTQFGKPVTLSCSQTLNHNVMYWYQQKSSQAPKLLFHYYDKDFNNEADTPDNFQSRRPNTSFCFLDIRSPGLGDTAMYLCATSRGRAWGGTEAFFGQGTRLTVV.

This chain links TRBV27 with TRBJ2-5; D possibly corresponds to TRBD2 (6 bases). The CDR3 sequence is 13 residues long. Germline CDR1 is MNHEY and CDR2 is SMNVEV (reference sequence). Trimming left V 4 bases short and J 4 bases short, with 10 bases between. In nucleotides, the CDR3 is TGTGCCAGCAGTTGGGAGGACGGAGAGACCCAGTACTTC. This gives the protein CASSWEDGETQYF.

In its sample, this clone was seen once. This chain joins TRBV29-1 and TRBJ1-1; D is uncertain. Germline values: CDR1 SQVTM, CDR2 ANQGSEA. V lost 6 bases and J lost 0, with 14 bases in between. The CDR3 has 14 residues. The CDR3 DNA reads as TGCAGCGTGGGCCGTGGCAGAATGAACACTGAAGCTTTCTTT. Amino acids: CSVGRGRMNTEAFF.

The V call is TRBV7-2, the J call TRBJ2-2, with D perhaps TRBD1 (6 bases). V lost 5 bases to trimming and J lost 4 bases, with 11 bases between them. The CDR3 totals 14 residues. Per germline, CDR1 SGHTA and CDR2 FQGNSA. CDR3: CASSKGHVTGELFF. CDR3 nucleotide sequence: TGTGCCAGCAGCAAGGGACACGTCACCGGGGAGCTGTTTTTT. Using reference TRBV7-2 and TRBJ2-2 for the parts outside the CDR3, the full variable domain is GAGVSQSPSNKVTEKGKDVELRCDPISGHTALYWYRQSLGQGLEFLIYFQGNSAPDKSGLPSDRFSAERTGGSVSTLTIQRTQQEDSAVYLCASSKGHVTGELFFGEGSRLTVL.

The genes are TRBV6-6 and TRBJ1-2; possible D gene TRBD1, 5 bases. CDR3 length equals 12 residues. CDR1 and CDR2 from the germline V gene are MNHNY and SVGAGI (reference sequence). The V and J ends lost 4 bases and 6 bases respectively, with 9 bases between them. The CDR3 here is CASSSSGNGYTF. CDR3 coding DNA: TGTGCCAGCAGTTCATCAGGGAATGGCTACACCTTC.

CDR3 amino acids: CASSLDTGQRSYNEQFF. DNA of the CDR3: TGTGCCAGCAGCTTAGATACGGGACAACGGTCCTACAATGAGCAGTTCTTC. The chain has TRBV11-3 and TRBJ2-1; D possibly corresponds to TRBD1 (6 bases). Trimming took 0 bases from V and 1 from J, leaving 13 bases between them. The CDR3 consists of 17 residues. Germline values: CDR1 SGHNT, CDR2 YENEEA.

This chain joins TRBV7-9 and TRBJ2-7; 10 bases agree with TRBD1. The ends lost 5 bases at V and 2 bases at J; junction bases unmatched: 6. CDR1 is SEHNR, CDR2 FQNEAQ, per germline (reference sequence). CDR3 length: 15 amino acids. CDR3 DNA sequence: TGTGCCAGCAGCGCGCAGACAGGGGGCACCTACGAGCAGTACTTC. This sequence encodes CASSAQTGGTYEQYF.

V and J are TRBV2 and TRBJ1-5; 10 bases map to TRBD1. There are 13 residues in the CDR3. The V segment lost 8 bases and the J segment 4 bases; nucleotides outside the gene matches: 2. The germline gives CDR1 SNHLY, CDR2 FYNNEI. CDR3 protein: CASGQGVNQPQHF. The CDR3 DNA reads TGTGCCAGCGGACAGGGGGTGAATCAGCCCCAGCATTTT.

This clone occurred a few times. The rearrangement joins TRBV7-9 to TRBJ1-2, with D possibly matching TRBD1 (6 bases). The CDR3 loop spans 15 amino acids. Looked up from germline, CDR1 is SEHNR and CDR2 is FQNEAQ (reference sequence). With 5 bases removed from V and 4 bases from J, the gap between germline ends came to 17 bases. CDR3 sequence reads: CASSAGGGPAYGYTF. The CDR3 coding sequence is TGTGCCAGCAGCGCCGGCGGGGGGCCTGCCTATGGCTACACCTTC. Full variable domain (rest looked up from reference TRBV7-9 and TRBJ1-2): DTGVSQNPRHKITKRGQNVTFRCDPISEHNRLYWYRQTLGQGPEFLTYFQNEAQLEKSRLLSDRFSAERPKGSFSTLEIQRTEQGDSAMYLCASSAGGGPAYGYTFGSGTRLTVV.

The V gene is TRBV2, the J gene TRBJ1-5, with D possibly matching TRBD1 (6 bases). Looked up from germline, CDR1 is SNHLY and CDR2 is FYNNEI. CDR3 size: 14 residues. Trimming stripped 1 base from V and 11 bases from J, with 15 bases between. Here the CDR3 reads CASSEGGQLGSQHF. The CDR3 DNA reads as TGTGCCAGCAGTGAAGGGGGGCAGTTGGGGTCCCAGCATTTT.

V gene TRBV19 combines with J gene TRBJ1-2; a possible D gene is TRBD1 (5 bases). Germline assignment: CDR1 LNHDA and CDR2 SQIVND (reference sequence). Trimming took off 7 bases at V and 6 bases at J, with 18 bases between the two ends. The CDR3 spans 14 residues. The CDR3 here is CASTTRGDVHGYTF. The CDR3, as DNA: TGTGCCAGTACCACCCGCGGGGACGTCCATGGCTACACCTTC.

V is TRBV7-2 and J is TRBJ1-1; D is undetermined. V was clipped by 4 bases and J by 4 bases, with 10 bases between them. The V gene's germline CDR1 is SGHTA and CDR2 FQGNSA. This CDR3 has 13 residues. The CDR3 protein is CASSSGSVTEAFF. DNA of the CDR3: TGTGCCAGCAGCTCGGGAAGTGTCACTGAAGCTTTCTTT.

The chain links TRBV30 to TRBJ1-4; D may be TRBD1 (5 bases). V dropped 0 bases and J dropped 1 base, with 9 bases sitting between them. Germline lookup yields CDR1 GTSNPN and CDR2 SVGIG (reference sequence). This CDR3 is built from 15 residues. The CDR3 here is CAWSVPDRTNEKLFF. CDR3 nucleotide sequence: TGTGCCTGGAGTGTACCCGACAGAACTAATGAAAAACTGTTTTTT.

A note on this clone: A read error may account for a junction end that differs from germline. The chain couples TRBV30 to TRBJ2-7; TRBD1 might be the D (6 bases). The CDR3 is 14 amino acids. The germline CDR1 and CDR2 sequences are GTSNPN and SVGIG (reference sequence). DNA of the CDR3: TGTGCCTGGAGTGGGACAGTCGTTTCCTTCGAGCAGTACTTC. It is translated as CAWSGTVVSFEQYF. The full variable domain, with the rest looked up from reference TRBV30 and TRBJ2-7, is SQTIHQWPATLVQPVGSPLSLECTVEGTSNPNLYWYRQAAGRGLQLLFYSVGIGQISSEVPQNLSASRPQDRQFILSSKKLLLSDSGFYLCAWSGTVVSFEQYFGPGTRLTVT.

J is TRBJ1-1 and V is TRBV5-5; no clear D. The CDR3 has 17 amino acids. Germline loops: CDR1 SGHKS, CDR2 YYEKEE (reference sequence). V lost 1 base, J lost 0 bases, and 16 bases lay in between. The CDR3 bases are TGTGCCAGCAGCTTGAGGTTAAATACAGATTTGAACACTGAAGCTTTCTTT. The encoded protein is CASSLRLNTDLNTEAFF.

The gene calls are TRBV4-1 and TRBJ2-7; unclear D gene. Germline V gives CDR1 MGHRA, CDR2 YSYEKL. The V gene lost 1 base and the J gene lost 2 bases, with 9 bases spanning the gap. This CDR3 has 14 amino acids. The CDR3: CASSQGPVTYEQYF. CDR3 nucleotide sequence: TGCGCCAGCAGCCAAGGTCCAGTTACCTACGAGCAGTACTTC.

This clone was seen a few times. The genes are TRBV5-5 and TRBJ1-2; the match to TRBD1 covers 7 bases. The CDR3 extends over 12 amino acids. V lost 4 bases, J lost 5 bases, and 2 bases stayed unmatched. From germline, CDR1 is SGHKS and CDR2 YYEKEE (reference sequence). CDR3 protein: CASSTGQYGYTF. The CDR3 DNA reads as TGTGCCAGCAGCACGGGACAGTATGGCTACACCTTC.

The chain links TRBV11-3 to TRBJ2-7; D is perhaps TRBD1 (6 bases). Trimming removed 5 bases from V and 2 bases from J, with 16 bases in between. From germline, CDR1 is SGHNT and CDR2 YENEEA. The CDR3 contains 15 residues. The CDR3 DNA sequence: TGTGCCAGCAGCCAGGGGACGGACGGAGCCTACGAGCAGTACTTC. Its translation is CASSQGTDGAYEQYF.

The V call is TRBV4-3, the J call TRBJ2-3, with TRBD1 identical over 8 bases. CDR3 length: 15 amino acids. V lost 3 bases and J lost 4; bases outside the gene matches: 6. Germline V lookup: CDR1 LGHNA, CDR2 YSLEER. The CDR3 is CASSQDREGADTQYF. DNA for the CDR3: TGCGCCAGCAGCCAGGACAGGGAAGGGGCAGATACGCAGTATTTT.

The chain joins TRBV5-8 to TRBJ2-7; 12 positions match TRBD2. V lost 4 bases, J lost 6 bases, and 8 bases stayed unmatched. The CDR3 is made up of 15 amino acids. CDR1 is SGHTS, CDR2 YDEGEE, per germline. The CDR3 region is CASSPRLAGVGEQYF. In DNA, the CDR3 is TGTGCCAGCAGCCCCAGACTAGCGGGAGTTGGCGAGCAGTACTTC.

This clone has a handful of counts. This chain joins TRBV18 and TRBJ2-6; no reliable D call. CDR1 is KGHSH, CDR2 LQKENI, per germline. This CDR3 has 19 amino acids. Trimming left V 2 bases short and J 0 bases short, with 17 bases between. CDR3 coding DNA: TGTGCCAGCTCACCATTTGCTGTCCTAGAGAGCTCTGGGGCCAACGTCCTGACTTTC. Translated, it gives CASSPFAVLESSGANVLTF. Complete variable domain (other parts from reference TRBV18 and TRBJ2-6): NAGVMQNPRHLVRRRGQEARLRCSPMKGHSHVYWYRQLPEEGLKFMVYLQKENIIDESGMPKERFSAEFPKEGPSILRIQQVVRGDSAAYFCASSPFAVLESSGANVLTFGAGSRLTVL.

This sequence joins TRBV5-4 and TRBJ1-1; 9 bases map to TRBD1. Germline trimming cut 3 bases from V and 0 bases from J; bases unmatched to any gene: 6. The CDR3 is 16 residues long. Germline V gene sequence: CDR1 SGHNT, CDR2 YYREEE (reference sequence). This chain's CDR3 is CASSSGQGVLNTEAFF. The CDR3 DNA reads as TGTGCCAGCAGCTCGGGACAGGGAGTCTTGAACACTGAAGCTTTCTTT.

This clone showed up just a few times. CDR3 coding DNA: TGCGCCAGCAGCATGACAGGACTCATGAACACTGAAGCTTTCTTT. This gives the protein CASSMTGLMNTEAFF. This chain connects TRBV5-1 to TRBJ1-1, with D perhaps TRBD1 (6 bases). This CDR3 has 15 residues. Trimming removed 4 bases from V and 0 bases from J, with 13 bases in between. Germline V gene sequence: CDR1 SGHRS, CDR2 YFSETQ.

This clone was counted a few times. The V and J genes are TRBV19 and TRBJ2-5; D perhaps matches TRBD2 (7 bases). Trimming shortened V by 8 bases and J by 5 bases, and 12 bases separated the two germline ends. The CDR3 has 12 amino acids. In germline, CDR1 is LNHDA, CDR2 SQIVND (reference sequence). CDR3 sequence reads: CASGGAGETQYF. The CDR3 DNA follows: TGTGCCAGTGGGGGGGCTGGGGAGACCCAGTACTTC.